This is a list of T cell receptor beta chains from one sample in a study of a mutant IDH1 vaccine in newly diagnosed glioma. Profiling relied on immunoSEQ multiplex PCR, and the TCRdb table lists in-frame clones only, not all of them. In the table there are around 30,000 clones, about 80% of which are singletons. Specimen: peripheral blood mononuclear cells (PBMCs), collected from a glioma patient treated with radiotherapy, temozolomide or both. The receptor source for this set is a middle-aged man with glioma. Some clones in this sample may be carry-over from other donors' samples. CDR3s include the opening cysteine and the closing phenylalanine or tryptophan. Fields, in order: clone size, D gene, V gene, J gene, CDR3 protein, CDR3 DNA. D genes are given only for firm matches. A row's size may be missing; if present it is once, few, many or a size class.

clone size: .
D gene: .
V gene: TRBV6-1
J gene: TRBJ1-1
CDR3 protein: CASAEGAGTEAFF
CDR3 DNA: TGTGCCAGCGCGGAAGGGGCAGGGACTGAAGCTTTCTTT

clone size: .
D gene: .
V gene: TRBV2
J gene: TRBJ1-1
CDR3 protein: CASSEALVEAFF
CDR3 DNA: TGTGCCAGCAGTGAAGCCCTAGTTGAAGCTTTCTTT

clone size: .
D gene: .
V gene: TRBV6-1
J gene: TRBJ1-5
CDR3 protein: CASKWDPNQPQHF
CDR3 DNA: TGTGCCAGCAAGTGGGACCCTAATCAGCCCCAGCATTTT

clone size: .
D gene: .
V gene: TRBV7-9
J gene: TRBJ1-4
CDR3 protein: CASSLNRELEKLFF
CDR3 DNA: TGTGCCAGCAGCTTAAACAGGGAGCTCGAAAAACTGTTTTTT

clone size: .
D gene: .
V gene: TRBV27
J gene: TRBJ1-5
CDR3 protein: CASREGRPNNQPQHF
CDR3 DNA: TGTGCCAGCAGGGAGGGCAGGCCTAACAATCAGCCCCAGCATTTT

clone size: .
D gene: .
V gene: TRBV4-3
J gene: TRBJ1-6
CDR3 protein: CASSQDVAGESPLHF
CDR3 DNA: TGCGCCAGCAGCCAAGATGTGGCAGGGGAATCACCCCTCCACTTT

clone size: .
D gene: TRBD1
V gene: TRBV4-3
J gene: TRBJ1-2
CDR3 protein: CASSQDQTGVYGYTF
CDR3 DNA: TGCGCCAGCAGCCAAGATCAGACAGGGGTTTATGGCTACACCTTC

clone size: .
D gene: .
V gene: TRBV7-2
J gene: TRBJ2-3
CDR3 protein: CASSLVRSDTQYF
CDR3 DNA: TGTGCCAGCAGCTTAGTCAGATCCGATACGCAGTATTTT

clone size: .
D gene: .
V gene: TRBV27
J gene: TRBJ2-5
CDR3 protein: CASAGLKETQYF
CDR3 DNA: TGTGCCAGCGCCGGACTAAAAGAGACCCAGTACTTC

clone size: .
D gene: .
V gene: TRBV18
J gene: TRBJ2-3
CDR3 protein: CASSPYLGTDTQYF
CDR3 DNA: TGTGCCAGCTCACCTTACCTGGGCACAGATACGCAGTATTTT

clone size: .
D gene: TRBD2
V gene: TRBV30
J gene: TRBJ2-1
CDR3 protein: CAWEELAGGTNEQFF
CDR3 DNA: TGTGCCTGGGAGGAACTAGCGGGGGGGACTAATGAGCAGTTCTTC

clone size: .
D gene: TRBD1
V gene: TRBV15
J gene: TRBJ2-5
CDR3 protein: CATSSGTGAWETQYF
CDR3 DNA: TGTGCCACCAGCAGCGGGACAGGGGCATGGGAGACCCAGTACTTC

clone size: .
D gene: TRBD1
V gene: TRBV5-1
J gene: TRBJ2-7
CDR3 protein: CASSPRTGAYEQYF
CDR3 DNA: TGCGCCAGCAGCCCAAGGACAGGGGCCTACGAGCAGTACTTC

clone size: few
D gene: .
V gene: TRBV2
J gene: TRBJ1-1
CDR3 protein: CASSLDRNTEAFF
CDR3 DNA: TGTGCCAGCAGCCTTGACAGGAACACTGAAGCTTTCTTT

clone size: .
D gene: .
V gene: TRBV18
J gene: TRBJ1-5
CDR3 protein: CASSGPRSTKQPQHF
CDR3 DNA: TGTGCCAGCTCAGGGCCGAGGTCGACGAAACAGCCCCAGCATTTT